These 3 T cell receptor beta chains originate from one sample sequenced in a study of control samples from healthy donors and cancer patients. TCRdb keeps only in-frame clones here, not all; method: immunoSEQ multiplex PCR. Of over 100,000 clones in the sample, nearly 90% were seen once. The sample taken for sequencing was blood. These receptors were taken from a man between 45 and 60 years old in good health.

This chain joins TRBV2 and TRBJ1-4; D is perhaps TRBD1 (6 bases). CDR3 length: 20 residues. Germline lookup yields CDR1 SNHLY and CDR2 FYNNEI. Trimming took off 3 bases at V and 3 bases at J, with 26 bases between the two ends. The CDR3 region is CASSDKGVFRLDLSNEKLFF. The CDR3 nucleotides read TGTGCCAGCAGTGACAAGGGGGTATTTAGGCTCGATCTCTCTAATGAAAAACTGTTTTTT. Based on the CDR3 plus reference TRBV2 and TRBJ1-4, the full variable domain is EPEVTQTPSHQVTQMGQEVILRCVPISNHLYFYWYRQILGQKVEFLVSFYNNEISEKSEIFDDQFSVERPDGSNFTLKIRSTKLEDSAMYFCASSDKGVFRLDLSNEKLFFGSGTQLSVL.

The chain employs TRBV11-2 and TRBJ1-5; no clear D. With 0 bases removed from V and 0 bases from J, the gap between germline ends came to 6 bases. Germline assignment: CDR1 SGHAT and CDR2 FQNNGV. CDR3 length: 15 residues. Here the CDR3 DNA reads TGTGCCAGCAGCTTAGAGCACAGTAGCAATCAGCCCCAGCATTTT. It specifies CASSLEHSSNQPQHF. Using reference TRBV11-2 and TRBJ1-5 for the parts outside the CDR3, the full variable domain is EAGVAQSPRYKIIEKRQSVAFWCNPISGHATLYWYQQILGQGPKLLIQFQNNGVVDDSQLPKDRFSAERLKGVDSTLKIQPAKLEDSAVYLCASSLEHSSNQPQHFGDGTRLSIL.

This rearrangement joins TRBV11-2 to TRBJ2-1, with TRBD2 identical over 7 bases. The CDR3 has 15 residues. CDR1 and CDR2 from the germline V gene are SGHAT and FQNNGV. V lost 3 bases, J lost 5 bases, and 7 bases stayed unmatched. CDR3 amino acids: CASSLGGVFNNEQFF. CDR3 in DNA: TGTGCCAGCAGCTTGGGGGGGGTATTCAACAATGAGCAGTTCTTC.